The present TCR delta chain was sequenced within a study of gamma-delta T cells after stem cell transplantation. TCRdb reprocessed the RT-PCR reads through CATT. This table holds some 480 delta-chain clones, 2.5% to 3% found once. The TCR originated in a human donor. It is not recorded whose cells these are; they may come from a transplant donor. Sequencing was performed on gamma-delta T cells.

The CDR3 is CACDTVGGPYTDKLIF. Here the CDR3 DNA reads TGTGCCTGTGACACCGTGGGGGGACCGTACACCGATAAACTCATCTTT. V and J are TRDV2 and TRDJ1, with a weak D call TRDD3 (6 bases). The V gene lost 0 bases and the J gene lost 0 bases, with 13 bases spanning the gap. CDR1 is GEAIGNYY, CDR2 EKD, per germline. The length of the CDR3 is 16 residues.